Listed below are T cell receptor beta chains from one sample, sequenced in a study of CD8+CD57+ T cells in acquired aplastic anemia. TCRdb used MiXCR to reprocess the reads, holding one entry per CDR3 protein. Here the sample spans around 290,000 distinct CDR3 sequences, about three fifths being singletons. The sequencing sample was made of sorted CD4+, CD8+, or CD8+CD57+ T cells (not recorded which) from PBMCs. All receptors derive from a human donor with aplastic anemia. Both conserved end residues are part of each CDR3.

v_call: TRBV7-2
cdr3_aa: CASSGWALQPQHF

v_call: TRBV19
cdr3_aa: CASSMGQWEQFF

v_call: TRBV20-1
cdr3_aa: CSARLAGVYNEQFF

v_call: TRBV6-5
cdr3_aa: CASTLGSYTEAFF

v_call: TRBV20-1
cdr3_aa: CSAREQNTGELFF

v_call: TRBV7-9
cdr3_aa: CASSHPGTGTGNTIYF

v_call: TRBV20-1
cdr3_aa: CSARESSGGTDTQYF

v_call: TRBV19
cdr3_aa: CASSEGAGSPLHF

v_call: TRBV20-1
cdr3_aa: CSARVASGRQRETQYF

v_call: TRBV19
cdr3_aa: CASALQGKYGYTF

v_call: TRBV13
cdr3_aa: CASTESSYNSPLHF

v_call: TRBV24-1
cdr3_aa: CATSDDGTGSNQPQHF

v_call: TRBV2
cdr3_aa: CASSEGQVGRYEQYF

v_call: TRBV2
cdr3_aa: CASAFRTANTGELFF

v_call: TRBV7-2
cdr3_aa: CATSPFLPMGVVDTQYF

v_call: TRBV19
cdr3_aa: CASSTGLAGTVEQYF

v_call: TRBV7-9
cdr3_aa: CASSPLYEQYF